This paragraph reports one TCR beta chain. The antigen remains undetermined. Generated by immunoSEQ multiplex PCR, the TCRdb table keeps only in-frame clones and is missing some. Of tens of thousands of clones detected, around 70% appear once; the ten largest clones hold roughly 3.4%. The record originates from a study of vaccination effects on CD4 cells after COVID-19. Study conclusions and caveats: Early timepoints after infection were absent, and convalescent patients were few in the study. Healthy vaccinees had only 1 of 255 vaccine-induced clones cross-react with common cold coronaviruses.

Within the ViraFEST assay, antigen-specific CD4+ T cells underwent expansion with viral peptide pools prior to sequencing. After more than 9 days in culture, the CD4+ T cells were isolated. Negative nucleocapsid antibody tests before and after vaccination confirmed no previous SARS-CoV-2 infection. The researchers cultured 1.5 million to 2.5 million PBMC per well with 7.5 to 10 IU/ml IL-2 and roughly 9.4 ug/ml peptides. Fresh IL-2-containing medium replaced half the medium on days 3 and 7. Looked up from germline, CDR1 is LNHDA and CDR2 is SQIVND (reference sequence). The V and J ends lost 1 base and 8 bases, in that order; junction bases with no gene match: 7. This CDR3 is 15 amino acids long.

This chain uses TRBV19 with TRBJ1-4; the match to TRBD1 covers 7 bases. This TCR was recovered from a human donor who received a COVID-19 vaccine. This sample comprised CD4+ T cells from PBMCs cultured with SARS-CoV-2 spike peptides, obtained before COVID-19 vaccination. CDR3 nucleotide sequence: TGTGCCAGTAGTATAGTGGGACAGTTTAACGAAAAACTGTTTTTT. It codes for CASSIVGQFNEKLFF.